The source of this T cell receptor beta chain is a study of cytomegalovirus exposure and HLA in healthy donors. On the study more broadly: Per a later analysis, the 550 to 850 first-cohort and 120 validation repertoires shared one platform.

J lost 9 bases, V lost 4 bases, and 13 bases had no gene match. Germline V gene lookup returns CDR1 SGDLS and CDR2 YYNGEE. The CDR3 loop spans 15 amino acids. As for this clone: Its antigen is undetermined.

Method: immunoSEQ multiplex PCR; TCRdb's copy keeps in-frame clones and lacks some. Among approximately 65,000 clones listed, about 89% were seen once. The donors were members of the roughly 130-subject validation cohort (separate from the roughly 700-subject first cohort). Study-wide findings and caveats: Most TCR sequences were rare, but some public TCRs occurred in many donors. The authors confirmed in vitro that three CMV-associated chains were specific for CMV antigens.

This TCR was sampled from a man between 18 and 29 years old in good health and CMV-seronegative. Sequenced sample: PBMCs. The chain recombines TRBV9 with TRBJ2-1, with TRBD2 matching over 7 bases. The CDR3 sequence: CASSSAGTIRAEQFF. The CDR3 DNA follows: TGTGCCAGCAGCTCCGCCGGGACTATAAGGGCTGAGCAGTTCTTC.